The 18 T cell receptor beta chains presented below share a single source sample, sequenced in a study of T-cell memory formation after mild COVID-19. TCRdb analysed the 5' RACE reads with MiXCR anew, one entry per CDR3 protein. The sample records around 390,000 distinct CDR3 sequences, approximately 16% being singletons. The specimen sequenced was PBMCs or a T cell subset sorted from them (not recorded which). The receptor set was obtained from a man aged 18 to 30 who had mild COVID-19 (a few samples of this study predate the infection). Cell type and time point are not known.

J is TRBJ2-5 and V is TRBV20-1; 11 nucleotides line up with TRBD2. V lost 0 bases and J lost 5; bases outside the gene matches: 5. This CDR3 is 15 amino acids long. The germline V gene encodes CDR1 DFQATT and CDR2 SNEGSKA (reference sequence). CDR3 nucleotides: TGCAGTGCTAGAGATAGCGGGGGGGCCGGGGAGACCCAGTACTTC. Translation gives CSARDSGGAGETQYF.

This clonotype has a handful of counts. The chain is built from TRBV20-1 and TRBJ1-3, with D unresolved. Germline CDR1 DFQATT, CDR2 SNEGSKA (reference sequence). The CDR3 consists of 13 residues. V lost 6 bases and J lost 4, with 13 bases in between. In DNA form, the CDR3 reads TGCAGTGCCCCGCCCCCTGGGGGAAACACCATATATTTT. Its protein is CSAPPPGGNTIYF.

This clonotype was counted at least ten times. The chain has TRBV5-1 and TRBJ2-5; D may be TRBD2 (7 bases). Germline assignment: CDR1 SGHRS and CDR2 YFSETQ. The ends were cut back, 5 bases at V and 5 bases at J, with 13 bases in the middle. The CDR3 has 13 amino acids. The CDR3 protein is CASRVGGQETQYF. CDR3 in DNA: TGCGCCAGCAGAGTCGGGGGGCAGGAGACCCAGTACTTC.

This clonotype was found a few times. V usage is TRBV6-6 and J usage is TRBJ1-2, with D possibly TRBD1 on 6 matching bases. Germline lookup yields CDR1 MNHNY and CDR2 SVGAGI (reference sequence). The CDR3 spans 12 residues. V was shortened by 0 bases and J by 12 bases, with 11 bases between the two germline ends. The CDR3 loop is CASSYSGGGDTF. CDR3 in DNA: TGTGCCAGCAGTTACTCTGGGGGGGGCGACACCTTC.

The chain uses TRBV25-1 and TRBJ2-2; 12 bases match TRBD2. This CDR3 contains 16 residues. Trimming took 5 bases from V and 3 from J; bases not matched to a gene: 4. Germline CDR1 MGHDK, CDR2 SYGVNS. The CDR3: CASSRTSGAHTGELFF. CDR3 nucleotides: TGTGCCAGCAGTAGGACTAGCGGGGCGCACACCGGGGAGCTGTTTTTT.

The rearrangement links TRBV27 to TRBJ2-7, with 9 bases that match TRBD2. V trimming: 3 bases; J trimming: 6 bases; junction bases outside the gene matches: 6. CDR1 is MNHEY and CDR2 is SMNVEV in the germline V gene (reference sequence). The CDR3 has 14 amino acids. As DNA, the CDR3 is TGTGCCAGCAGTTTTGGACTAGCGATGGGCGAGCAGTACTTC. Its translation is CASSFGLAMGEQYF.

The gene calls are TRBV7-2 and TRBJ2-7; 9 bases are shared with TRBD1. Trimming at V came to 2 bases and at J to 5 bases, leaving 4 bases not matched to a gene. CDR1 is SGHTA and CDR2 is FQGNSA in the germline V gene. CDR3 size: 14 residues. CDR3 bases: TGTGCCAGCAGCTTAAATGGACAGGGGAACGAGCAGTACTTC. Its protein is CASSLNGQGNEQYF.

The chain carries TRBV2 and TRBJ1-6; 8 bases align to TRBD1. The germline gives CDR1 SNHLY, CDR2 FYNNEI. This CDR3 contains 14 residues. V lost 6 bases to trimming and J lost 9 bases; unmatched junction nucleotides: 7. Written as DNA, the CDR3 is TGTGCCAGCAGCCTGAGACAGGGGACTTCACCCCTCCACTTT. This encodes CASSLRQGTSPLHF.

This clonotype was picked up a small number of times. The genes are TRBV25-1 and TRBJ2-7, with D perhaps matching TRBD2 (6 bases). The CDR3 is 14 amino acids. Germline CDR1 is MGHDK and CDR2 is SYGVNS. Deletions cut 7 bases from V and 2 bases from J, with 15 bases between. In DNA form, the CDR3 reads TGTGCCAGCATTGGGGGGACTGGAGCCTACGAGCAGTACTTC. Translated: CASIGGTGAYEQYF.

This chain links TRBV4-1 with TRBJ2-3; 8 bases match TRBD1. Looked up from germline, CDR1 is MGHRA and CDR2 is YSYEKL. The CDR3 has 17 amino acids. V shed 3 bases, J shed 2 bases, and the junction held 10 bases outside the gene matches. CDR3 region: CASSQERQGPNTDTQYF. The DNA for the CDR3 is TGCGCCAGCAGCCAGGAAAGACAGGGGCCTAACACAGATACGCAGTATTTT.

This clonotype was counted only a few times. This chain connects TRBV7-2 to TRBJ2-3, with D hard to call. This CDR3 spans 16 amino acids. Germline-derived CDR1 and CDR2 are SGHTA and FQGNSA. V was trimmed by 2 bases and J by 4 bases, leaving 16 bases between them. CDR3: CASSLTVLKASDTQYF. In DNA form, the CDR3 reads TGTGCCAGCAGCTTAACAGTGCTTAAGGCTTCAGATACGCAGTATTTT.

The chain combines TRBV12-3 or TRBV12-4 with TRBJ2-5; D remains ambiguous. V gave up 5 bases and J gave up 4 bases, with 11 bases separating them. This CDR3 region has 13 residues. The CDR3 DNA reads as TGTGCCAGCAGTCTCCGCTTCAGAGAGACCCAGTACTTC. Translating it yields CASSLRFRETQYF.

J is TRBJ2-5 and V is TRBV20-1; TRBD1 aligns across 8 bases. V trimming: 2 bases; J trimming: 5 bases; junction bases outside the gene matches: 4. The CDR3 contains 13 residues. The V gene's germline CDR1 is DFQATT and CDR2 SNEGSKA (reference sequence). The CDR3 DNA is TGCAGTGCTAGAAGGACAGGGAGGGAGACCCAGTACTTC. Residues: CSARRTGRETQYF.

The V and J genes are TRBV5-1 and TRBJ1-2, with 8 bases fitting TRBD1. J gave up 8 bases and V 2 bases, and 8 bases lay outside the gene matches. The CDR3 is made up of 14 amino acids. Germline V lookup: CDR1 SGHRS, CDR2 YFSETQ. This CDR3 reads CASSFSQGARGYTF. CDR3 nucleotides: TGCGCCAGCAGCTTCTCCCAGGGGGCGCGGGGCTACACCTTC.

Only a few counts were recorded for this clonotype. The rearrangement joins TRBV10-3 to TRBJ2-2; 12 bases are a match to TRBD2. J gave up 3 bases and V 8 bases, and 10 bases lay outside the gene matches. The CDR3 spans 17 residues. CDR1 and CDR2 from the germline V gene are ENHRY and SYGVKD. The CDR3 is CAIGGTSGGTYTGELFF. In DNA form, the CDR3 reads TGTGCCATCGGGGGCACTAGCGGGGGGACATACACCGGGGAGCTGTTTTTT.

This clonotype was detected ten times or more. The chain combines TRBV5-1 with TRBJ2-7, with D uncertain. The V end lost 3 bases, the J end lost 5 bases, and 15 bases lay between the germline ends. There are 14 residues in the CDR3. Germline CDR1 reads SGHRS; CDR2 reads YFSETQ. As DNA, the CDR3 is TGCGCCAGCAGCTACGGTGGGGTATCCCACGAGCAGTACTTC. Protein sequence: CASSYGGVSHEQYF.

Only a few counts were recorded for this clonotype. The rearrangement joins TRBV20-1 to TRBJ1-2; TRBD1 aligns across 8 bases. The CDR3 is 13 residues long. Germline V gene data show CDR1 as DFQATT and CDR2 as SNEGSKA (reference sequence). V dropped 6 bases and J dropped 6; count of bases not matched to a gene: 9. The CDR3 reads CSARPRGQDGYTF. The CDR3, as DNA: TGCAGTGCACGGCCCAGGGGGCAAGATGGCTACACCTTC.

This clonotype appeared a few times. The CDR3 is CASSLGRVTSGADDTDTQYF. The CDR3 DNA follows: TGTGCCAGCAGCTTAGGACGTGTGACTAGCGGGGCGGATGACACAGATACGCAGTATTTT. The rearrangement uses TRBV7-8 and TRBJ2-3; the match to TRBD2 covers 11 bases. The CDR3 contains 20 residues. Trimming took 1 base from V and 2 from J; bases not matched to a gene: 14. Germline V CDR1 and CDR2: SGHVS, FQNEAQ.